The following is a T cell receptor (beta chain) sequence with its context. Its specificity is unknown. Mismatch with germline at one junction end may stem from a read error. CDR1 is SEHNR, CDR2 FQNEAQ, per germline (reference sequence). The CDR3 covers 14 residues. This sample stems from a study of cytomegalovirus exposure and HLA in healthy donors. Study-wide points: Several of the most significant clusters appeared, in a later analysis, to be linked to common viral pathogens. Cytomegalovirus association was listed for 164 TCR beta chains.

PCR amplification relied on 60 Vbeta primers (plus 13 Jbeta primers). Method: immunoSEQ multiplex PCR; TCRdb's copy keeps in-frame clones and lacks some. Of fewer than 75,000 clones listed, 65% to 85% are singletons. This receptor was taken from a man aged 70-80 years in good health and CMV-seronegative. The chain employs TRBV7-9 and TRBJ2-5; 11 bases match TRBD2. The sequenced sample was PBMCs. CDR3 coding DNA: TGTTCCAGCAGCTTCCTAGCGGGAGGAGAGACCCAGTACTTC. The encoded protein is CSSSFLAGGETQYF.